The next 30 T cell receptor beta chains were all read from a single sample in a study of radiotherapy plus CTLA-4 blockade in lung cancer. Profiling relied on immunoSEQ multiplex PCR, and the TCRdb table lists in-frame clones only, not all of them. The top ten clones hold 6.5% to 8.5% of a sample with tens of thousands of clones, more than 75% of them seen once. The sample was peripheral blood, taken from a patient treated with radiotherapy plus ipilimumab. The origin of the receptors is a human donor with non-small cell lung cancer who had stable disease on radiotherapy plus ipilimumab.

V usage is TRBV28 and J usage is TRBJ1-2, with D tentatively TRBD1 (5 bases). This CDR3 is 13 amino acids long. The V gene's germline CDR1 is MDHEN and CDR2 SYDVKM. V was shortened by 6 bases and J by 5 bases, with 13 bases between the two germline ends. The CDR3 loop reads CASSPTRQYGYTF. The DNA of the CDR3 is TGTGCCAGCAGCCCCACCCGACAGTATGGCTACACCTTC.

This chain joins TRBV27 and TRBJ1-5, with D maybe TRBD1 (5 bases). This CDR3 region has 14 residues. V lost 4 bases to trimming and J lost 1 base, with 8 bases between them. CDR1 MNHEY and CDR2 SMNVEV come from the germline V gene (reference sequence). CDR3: CASSWEGSNQPQHF. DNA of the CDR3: TGTGCCAGCAGTTGGGAGGGGAGCAATCAGCCCCAGCATTTT.

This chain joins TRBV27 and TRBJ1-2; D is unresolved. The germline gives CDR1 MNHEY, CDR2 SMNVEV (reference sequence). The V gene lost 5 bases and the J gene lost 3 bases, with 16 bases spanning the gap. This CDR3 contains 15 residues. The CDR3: CASSPFREVDYGYTF. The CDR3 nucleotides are TGTGCCAGCAGTCCTTTCCGGGAGGTTGACTATGGCTACACCTTC.

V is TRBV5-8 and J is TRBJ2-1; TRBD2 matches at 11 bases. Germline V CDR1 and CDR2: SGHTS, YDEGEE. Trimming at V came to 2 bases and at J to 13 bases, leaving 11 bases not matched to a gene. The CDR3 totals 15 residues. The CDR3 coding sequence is TGTGCCAGCAGCTTACCAGGACTAGCGGGTGAACTACAGTTCTTC. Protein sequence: CASSLPGLAGELQFF. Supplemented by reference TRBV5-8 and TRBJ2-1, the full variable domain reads EAGVTQSPTHLIKTRGQQATLRCSPISGHTSVYWYQQALGLGLQFLLWYDEGEERNRGNFPPRFSGRQFPNYSSELNVNALELEDSALYLCASSLPGLAGELQFFGPGTRLTVL.

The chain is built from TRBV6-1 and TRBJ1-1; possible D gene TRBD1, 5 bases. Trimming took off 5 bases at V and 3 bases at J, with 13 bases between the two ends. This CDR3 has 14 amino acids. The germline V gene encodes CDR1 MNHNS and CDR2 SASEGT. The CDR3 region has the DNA TGTGCCAGCAGTATCCTTGGGGGGGACACTGAAGCTTTCTTT. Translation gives CASSILGGDTEAFF.

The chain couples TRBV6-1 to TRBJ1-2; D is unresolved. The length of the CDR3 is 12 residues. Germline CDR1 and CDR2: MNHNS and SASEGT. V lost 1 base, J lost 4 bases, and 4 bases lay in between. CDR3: CASSEGFYGYTF. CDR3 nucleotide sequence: TGTGCCAGCAGTGAAGGGTTCTATGGCTACACCTTC.

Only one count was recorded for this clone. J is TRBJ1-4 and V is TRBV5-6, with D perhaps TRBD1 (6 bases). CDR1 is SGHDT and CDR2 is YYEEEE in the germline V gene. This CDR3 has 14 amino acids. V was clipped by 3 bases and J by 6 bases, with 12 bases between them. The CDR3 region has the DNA TGTGCCAGCAGCTGGGGGGCAGGCGATGAAAAACTGTTTTTT. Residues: CASSWGAGDEKLFF.

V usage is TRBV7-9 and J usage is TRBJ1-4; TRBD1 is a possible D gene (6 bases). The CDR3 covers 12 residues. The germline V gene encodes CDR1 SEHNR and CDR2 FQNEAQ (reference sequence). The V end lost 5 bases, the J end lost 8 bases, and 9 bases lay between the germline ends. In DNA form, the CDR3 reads TGTGCCAGCAGCAGGGGGGGCGAAAAACTGTTTTTT. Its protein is CASSRGGEKLFF. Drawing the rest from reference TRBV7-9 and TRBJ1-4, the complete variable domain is DTGVSQNPRHKITKRGQNVTFRCDPISEHNRLYWYRQTLGQGPEFLTYFQNEAQLEKSRLLSDRFSAERPKGSFSTLEIQRTEQGDSAMYLCASSRGGEKLFFGSGTQLSVL.

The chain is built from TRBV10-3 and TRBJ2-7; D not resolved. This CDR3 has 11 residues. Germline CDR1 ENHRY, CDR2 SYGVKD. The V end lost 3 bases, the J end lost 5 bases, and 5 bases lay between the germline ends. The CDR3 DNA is TGTGCCATCAGTGACGCGAACGAGCAGTACGTC. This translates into CAISDANEQYV.

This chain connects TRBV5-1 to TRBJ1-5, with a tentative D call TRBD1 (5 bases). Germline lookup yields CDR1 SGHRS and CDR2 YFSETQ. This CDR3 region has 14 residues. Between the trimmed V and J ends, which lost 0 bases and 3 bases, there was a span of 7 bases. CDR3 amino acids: CASSLGGNNQPQHF. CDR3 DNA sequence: TGCGCCAGCAGCTTGGGGGGGAACAATCAGCCCCAGCATTTT.

CDR3 loop: CTSSQIQGDGNTIYF. The CDR3 DNA reads TGCACCAGCAGCCAAATACAGGGTGATGGAAACACCATATATTTT. The chain recombines TRBV1 with TRBJ1-3; TRBD1, the D gene given by the table, was not confirmed from the DNA. TRBV1 is reported as a pseudogene. The CDR3 covers 15 residues.

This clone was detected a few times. The CDR3 nucleotides are TGTGCCAGCAGCTTGAACAGGGACTATGGCTACACCTTC. This encodes CASSLNRDYGYTF. The chain links TRBV7-9 to TRBJ1-2; TRBD1 might be the D (6 bases). The CDR3 runs 13 residues. Trimming stripped 3 bases from V and 3 bases from J, with 8 bases between. Germline V lookup: CDR1 SEHNR, CDR2 FQNEAQ (reference sequence).

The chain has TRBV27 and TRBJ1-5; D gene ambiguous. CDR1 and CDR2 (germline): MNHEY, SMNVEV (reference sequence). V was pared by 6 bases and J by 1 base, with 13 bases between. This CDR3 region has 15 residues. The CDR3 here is CASRPYSGSNQPQHF. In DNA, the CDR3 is TGTGCCAGCAGACCGTACTCGGGAAGCAATCAGCCCCAGCATTTT.

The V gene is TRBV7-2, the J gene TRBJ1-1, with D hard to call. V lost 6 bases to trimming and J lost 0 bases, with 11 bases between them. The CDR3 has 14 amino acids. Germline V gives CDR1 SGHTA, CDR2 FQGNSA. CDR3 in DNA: TGTGCCAGCAGGTACGCACATTTGAACACTGAAGCTTTCTTT. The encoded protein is CASRYAHLNTEAFF. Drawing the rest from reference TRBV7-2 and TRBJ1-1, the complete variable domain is GAGVSQSPSNKVTEKGKDVELRCDPISGHTALYWYRQSLGQGLEFLIYFQGNSAPDKSGLPSDRFSAERTGGSVSTLTIQRTQQEDSAVYLCASRYAHLNTEAFFGQGTRLTVV.

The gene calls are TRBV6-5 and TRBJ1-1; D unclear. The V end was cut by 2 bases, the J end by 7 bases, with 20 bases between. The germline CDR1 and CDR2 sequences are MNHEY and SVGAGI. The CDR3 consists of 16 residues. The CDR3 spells CASSYGFTERMFEAFF. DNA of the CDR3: TGTGCCAGCAGTTACGGTTTCACAGAGAGAATGTTTGAAGCTTTCTTT.

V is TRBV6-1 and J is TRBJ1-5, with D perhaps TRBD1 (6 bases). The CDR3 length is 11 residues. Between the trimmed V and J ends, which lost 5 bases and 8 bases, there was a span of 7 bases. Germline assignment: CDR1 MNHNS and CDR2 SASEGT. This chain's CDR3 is CASSRTEPQHF. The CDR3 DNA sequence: TGTGCCAGCAGTCGGACAGAGCCCCAGCATTTT.

CDR3 DNA sequence: TGTGCCATCAGTCATTCCGGGACACAGAACACTGAAGCTTTCTTT. Amino acids: CAISHSGTQNTEAFF. The chain links TRBV10-3 to TRBJ1-1; the D gene is possibly TRBD1 (6 bases). The CDR3 has 15 residues. V lost 5 bases and J lost 1, with 14 bases in between. In germline, CDR1 is ENHRY, CDR2 SYGVKD.

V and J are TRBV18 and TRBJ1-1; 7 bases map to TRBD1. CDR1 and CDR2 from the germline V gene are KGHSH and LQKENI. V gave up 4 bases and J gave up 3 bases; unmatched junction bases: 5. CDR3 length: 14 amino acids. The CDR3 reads CASSLTGVDTEAFF. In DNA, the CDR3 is TGTGCCAGCTCACTCACAGGGGTCGACACTGAAGCTTTCTTT.

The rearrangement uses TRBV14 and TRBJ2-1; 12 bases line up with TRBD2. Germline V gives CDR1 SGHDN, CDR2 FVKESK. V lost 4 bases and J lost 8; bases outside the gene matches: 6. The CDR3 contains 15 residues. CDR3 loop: CASSPTSGGLDEQFF. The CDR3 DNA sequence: TGTGCCAGCAGCCCTACTAGCGGGGGGTTGGATGAGCAGTTCTTC.

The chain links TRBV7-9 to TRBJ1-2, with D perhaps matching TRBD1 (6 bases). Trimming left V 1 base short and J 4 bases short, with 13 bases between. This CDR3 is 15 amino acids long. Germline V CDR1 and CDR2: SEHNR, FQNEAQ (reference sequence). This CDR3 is CASSLGAGELYGYTF. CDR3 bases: TGTGCCAGCAGCTTAGGTGCAGGGGAGCTCTATGGCTACACCTTC.

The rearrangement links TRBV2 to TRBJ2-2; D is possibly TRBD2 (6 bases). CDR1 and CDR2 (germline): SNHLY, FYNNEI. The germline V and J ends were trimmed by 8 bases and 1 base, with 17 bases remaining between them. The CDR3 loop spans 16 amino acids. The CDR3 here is CASHSPGTLNTGELFF. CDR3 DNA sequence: TGTGCCAGCCATTCCCCCGGGACTCTGAACACCGGGGAGCTGTTTTTT.

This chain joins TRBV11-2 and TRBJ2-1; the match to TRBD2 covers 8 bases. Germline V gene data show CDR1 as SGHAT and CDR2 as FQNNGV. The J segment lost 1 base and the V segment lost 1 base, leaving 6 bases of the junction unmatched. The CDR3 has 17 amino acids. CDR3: CASSLAKRGTSYNEQFF. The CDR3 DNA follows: TGTGCCAGCAGCTTAGCTAAGCGGGGGACATCCTACAATGAGCAGTTCTTC.

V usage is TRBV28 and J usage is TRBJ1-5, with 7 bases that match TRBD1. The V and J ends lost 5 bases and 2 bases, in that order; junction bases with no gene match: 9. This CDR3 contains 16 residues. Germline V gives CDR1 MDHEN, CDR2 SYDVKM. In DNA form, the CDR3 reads TGTGCCAGCAGTCCCCGGGAGGGGGCGGGCAATCAGCCCCAGCATTTT. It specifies CASSPREGAGNQPQHF.

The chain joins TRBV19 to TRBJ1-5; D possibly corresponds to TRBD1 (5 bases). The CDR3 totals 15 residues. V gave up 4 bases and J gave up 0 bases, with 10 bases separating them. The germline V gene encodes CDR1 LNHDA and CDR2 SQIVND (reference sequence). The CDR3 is CASSKTAHSNQPQHF. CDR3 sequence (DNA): TGTGCCAGTAGTAAGACAGCTCATAGCAATCAGCCCCAGCATTTT.

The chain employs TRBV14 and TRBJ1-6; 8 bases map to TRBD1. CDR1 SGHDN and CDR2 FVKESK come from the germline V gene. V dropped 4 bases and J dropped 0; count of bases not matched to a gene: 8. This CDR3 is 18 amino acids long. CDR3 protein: CASSPGQGGSSYNSPLHF. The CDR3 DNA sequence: TGTGCCAGCAGCCCCGGACAGGGTGGCAGCTCCTATAATTCACCCCTCCACTTT.

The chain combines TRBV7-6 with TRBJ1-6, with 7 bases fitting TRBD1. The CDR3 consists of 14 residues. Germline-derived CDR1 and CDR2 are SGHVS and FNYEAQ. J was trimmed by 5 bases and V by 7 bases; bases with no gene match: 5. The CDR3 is CASTTGLDNSPLHF. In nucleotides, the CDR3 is TGTGCCAGCACGACAGGGCTAGATAATTCACCCCTCCACTTT.

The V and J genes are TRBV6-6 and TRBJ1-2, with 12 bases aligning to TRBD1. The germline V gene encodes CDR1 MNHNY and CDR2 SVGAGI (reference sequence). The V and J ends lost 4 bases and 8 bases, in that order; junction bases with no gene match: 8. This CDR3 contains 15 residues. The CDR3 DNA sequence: TGTGCCAGCAGTTTCCTGGGACAGGGGGCCGACGGCTACACCTTC. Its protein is CASSFLGQGADGYTF.

CDR3 in amino acids: CASNARGQGYNEQFF. For the CDR3, the DNA is TGTGCCAGTAACGCGAGAGGACAGGGATACAATGAGCAGTTCTTC. The V and J genes are TRBV7-9 and TRBJ2-1, with 8 positions matching TRBD1. Losses at the gene ends were 9 bases for V and 4 bases for J; bases not matched to a gene: 11. The germline V gene has CDR1 SEHNR and CDR2 FQNEAQ (reference sequence). This CDR3 spans 15 amino acids.

The CDR3 region is CASSQDRNYGYTF. CDR3 DNA: TGCGCCAGCAGCCAAGATCGAAACTATGGCTACACCTTC. V usage is TRBV4-3 and J usage is TRBJ1-2; D is unresolved. Deletions cut 0 bases from V and 2 bases from J, with 4 bases between. This CDR3 is 13 amino acids long. The germline CDR1 and CDR2 sequences are LGHNA and YSLEER.

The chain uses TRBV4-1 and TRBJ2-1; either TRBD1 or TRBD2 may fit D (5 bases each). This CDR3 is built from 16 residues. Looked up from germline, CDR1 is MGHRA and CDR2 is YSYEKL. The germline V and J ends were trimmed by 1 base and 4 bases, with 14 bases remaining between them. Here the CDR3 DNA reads TGCGCCAGCAGCCAAGCCGGGACCGCAAGTTACAATGAGCAGTTCTTC. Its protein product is CASSQAGTASYNEQFF.